The 26 T cell receptor beta chains listed next were all sequenced from one sample in a study of blood T cell repertoires in COVID-19. TCRdb keeps only in-frame clones here, not all; method: immunoSEQ multiplex PCR. This sample has 250,000 to 350,000 clones, with less than 85% found just once. The sample comprised peripheral blood. The receptor set was obtained from a human donor with COVID-19, enrolled during active disease. The donor label of this sample is uncertain.

This clone was observed a single time. The V and J genes are TRBV6-5 and TRBJ1-2; D ambiguous. Per germline, CDR1 MNHEY and CDR2 SVGAGI. Trimming removed 7 bases at V and 5 bases at J, with 14 bases between. There are 13 residues in the CDR3. DNA of the CDR3: TGTGCCAGCACCACGGGGTACGGGTATGGCTACACCTTC. This codes for CASTTGYGYGYTF.

This chain joins TRBV6-6 and TRBJ2-3; 8 bases match TRBD2. The CDR3 is 16 amino acids. Germline V gene lookup returns CDR1 MNHNY and CDR2 SVGAGI (reference sequence). V dropped 2 bases and J dropped 1; count of bases not matched to a gene: 5. CDR3 sequence (DNA): TGTGCCAGCAGTTACCGTACTAGCGGCGGCACAGATACGCAGTATTTT. Its protein product is CASSYRTSGGTDTQYF.

This clone was seen a single time. The chain carries TRBV30 and TRBJ1-4; 9 nucleotides match TRBD1. V shed 5 bases and J 5 bases; nucleotides not matched to a gene: 6. Germline CDR1 and CDR2: GTSNPN and SVGIG (reference sequence). The CDR3 has 14 residues. This chain's CDR3 is CAWSSGTGNEKLFF. CDR3 sequence (DNA): TGTGCCTGGTCGTCCGGGACAGGGAATGAAAAACTGTTTTTT.

With regard to this clone: A read error may produce the germline difference seen at one junction end. V and J are TRBV7-2 and TRBJ1-2; D not certain. The germline gives CDR1 SGHTA, CDR2 FQGNSA. This CDR3 spans 14 amino acids. The CDR3 bases are TGTGCCAGCAGCTTAGGACGAGCCCCCGGACTTACGAACTTC. This gives the protein CASSLGRAPGLTNF.

The chain employs TRBV6-2 or TRBV6-3 and TRBJ2-7, with 7 bases that match TRBD1. This CDR3 has 15 amino acids. The J segment lost 1 base and the V segment lost 0 bases, leaving 3 bases of the junction unmatched. The germline V gene encodes CDR1 MNHEY and CDR2 SVGEGT. The CDR3 here is CASSYSKTGSYEQYF. The CDR3 nucleotides are TGTGCCAGCAGTTACTCTAAGACAGGGTCCTACGAGCAGTACTTC.

The V and J genes are TRBV10-3 and TRBJ2-5, with a tentative D call TRBD2 (5 bases). The V end lost 6 bases, the J end lost 3 bases, and 11 bases lay between the germline ends. Germline V gene sequence: CDR1 ENHRY, CDR2 SYGVKD. The CDR3 totals 13 residues. The CDR3 region is CAIRDSREETQYF. In DNA form, the CDR3 reads TGTGCCATCAGGGATTCGCGGGAAGAGACCCAGTACTTC.

This rearrangement joins TRBV2 to TRBJ2-5, with a tentative D call TRBD2 (5 bases). The CDR3 is made up of 16 amino acids. Trimming left V 10 bases short and J 1 base short, with 22 bases between. Germline V gives CDR1 SNHLY, CDR2 FYNNEI. CDR3: CANPLRLGGGQETQYF. The CDR3 DNA reads as TGTGCCAACCCCCTGAGGCTTGGCGGAGGCCAAGAGACCCAGTACTTC.

CDR3 in DNA: TGTGCCAGCAGGAACAGGGTAGACTCTGGAAACACCATATATTTT. It encodes CASRNRVDSGNTIYF. The chain has TRBV6-1 and TRBJ1-3; a weak D match, TRBD1 (6 bases). Trimming stripped 6 bases from V and 0 bases from J, with 12 bases between. Germline V gives CDR1 MNHNS, CDR2 SASEGT. The CDR3 sequence is 15 residues long.

The gene calls are TRBV19 and TRBJ2-7; 9 bases fit TRBD1. Germline CDR1 and CDR2: LNHDA and SQIVND (reference sequence). J lost 4 bases, V lost 8 bases, and 3 bases had no gene match. This CDR3 region has 12 residues. CDR3 in amino acids: CASSGTGYEQYF. The CDR3 nucleotides are TGTGCCAGTTCCGGGACAGGGTACGAGCAGTACTTC. The whole variable domain, filled in from reference TRBV19 and TRBJ2-7, reads DGGITQSPKYLFRKEGQNVTLSCEQNLNHDAMYWYRQDPGQGLRLIYYSQIVNDFQKGDIAEGYSVSREKKESFPLTVTSAQKNPTAFYLCASSGTGYEQYFGPGTRLTVT.

The rearrangement uses TRBV5-1 and TRBJ2-7, with unresolved D. Germline V gene data show CDR1 as SGHRS and CDR2 as YFSETQ. This CDR3 region has 14 residues. V lost 0 bases and J lost 0, with 7 bases in between. This chain's CDR3 is CASSLGAVSYEQYF. The DNA of the CDR3 is TGCGCCAGCAGCTTGGGTGCAGTCTCCTACGAGCAGTACTTC.

The gene calls are TRBV11-3 and TRBJ2-2; D remains unclear. Trimming shortened V by 3 bases and J by 4 bases, and 9 bases separated the two germline ends. Germline V gene data show CDR1 as SGHNT and CDR2 as YENEEA. The CDR3 is 14 amino acids. This chain's CDR3 is CASSFVSSTGELFF. In nucleotides, the CDR3 is TGTGCCAGCAGCTTCGTTAGTAGCACCGGGGAGCTGTTTTTT.

The rearrangement joins TRBV7-2 to TRBJ2-1; weak D call: TRBD2 (6 bases). With 1 base removed from V and 2 bases from J, the gap between germline ends came to 9 bases. This CDR3 has 15 residues. Looked up from germline, CDR1 is SGHTA and CDR2 is FQGNSA. CDR3 nucleotides: TGTGCCAGCAGCTTAGAGGAGGGCCCCTACAATGAGCAGTTCTTC. The encoded protein is CASSLEEGPYNEQFF.

The chain is built from TRBV11-2 and TRBJ2-1; 8 bases agree with TRBD2. The CDR3 has 16 amino acids. The germline CDR1 and CDR2 sequences are SGHAT and FQNNGV. V was clipped by 5 bases and J by 4 bases; unmatched bases: 10. The CDR3 loop reads CASSLTGTRVYNEQFF. For the CDR3, the DNA is TGTGCCAGCAGCCTTACAGGGACTAGGGTTTACAATGAGCAGTTCTTC.

DNA of the CDR3: TGTGCCACCAGCAGAGGGACAGCAACCTATAGCAATCAGCCCCAGCATTTT. Protein sequence: CATSRGTATYSNQPQHF. J is TRBJ1-5 and V is TRBV15; TRBD1 is a possible D gene (6 bases). Germline CDR1 reads LNHNV; CDR2 reads YYDKDF (reference sequence). V was clipped by 1 base and J by 0 bases, with 13 bases between them. CDR3 length equals 17 residues. The full variable domain, in which reference TRBV15 and TRBJ1-5 provide the parts outside the CDR3, is DAMVIQNPRYQVTQFGKPVTLSCSQTLNHNVMYWYQQKSSQAPKLLFHYYDKDFNNEADTPDNFQSRRPNTSFCFLDIRSPGLGDTAMYLCATSRGTATYSNQPQHFGDGTRLSIL.

The gene calls are TRBV21-1 and TRBJ2-7; the table assigns TRBD2, which was not confirmed against the DNA. TRBV21-1 is termed a pseudogene. The CDR3 sequence is 13 residues long. CDR3 protein: CASSWEKAYEQYF. CDR3 bases: TGTGCCAGCAGCTGGGAGAAGGCCTACGAGCAGTACTTC.

This sequence joins TRBV12-3 or TRBV12-4 and TRBJ2-1; TRBD2 agrees at 9 bases. CDR3 size: 13 residues. The ends lost 6 bases at V and 6 bases at J; junction bases unmatched: 3. CDR3 loop: CASRPSGTNEQFF. The CDR3 nucleotides read TGTGCCAGCAGACCTAGCGGGACCAATGAGCAGTTCTTC.

The chain couples TRBV15 to TRBJ2-7; D gene uncertain. The CDR3 consists of 14 residues. Trimming shortened V by 0 bases and J by 5 bases, and 11 bases separated the two germline ends. Germline V lookup: CDR1 LNHNV, CDR2 YYDKDF (reference sequence). CDR3 DNA sequence: TGTGCCACCAGCAGAGATCATCAGGCCCACGAGCAGTACTTC. Encoded protein: CATSRDHQAHEQYF.

CDR3 bases: TGTGCCACCAGCAGTGGGCAGGGGGCAAGGTATAACTATGGCTACACCTTC. Protein: CATSSGQGARYNYGYTF. The chain employs TRBV15 and TRBJ1-2; 8 positions match TRBD1. The CDR3 totals 17 residues. Germline V lookup: CDR1 LNHNV, CDR2 YYDKDF (reference sequence). Unmatched junction bases numbered 10, after V lost 3 bases and J lost 1 base.

The chain uses TRBV3-1 (or the pseudogene TRBV3-2) and TRBJ2-5; 7 bases map to TRBD2. CDR3 length: 14 residues. Germline CDR1 is LGHDT and CDR2 is YNNKEL (reference sequence). J was trimmed by 3 bases and V by 1 base; bases with no gene match: 2. CDR3 sequence: CASSQGRGEETQYF. The CDR3 DNA is TGTGCCAGCAGCCAAGGCCGGGGGGAAGAGACCCAGTACTTC.

The chain recombines TRBV19 with TRBJ2-7, with D perhaps matching TRBD2 (6 bases). The V end lost 5 bases, the J end lost 2 bases, and 19 bases lay between the germline ends. From germline, CDR1 is LNHDA and CDR2 SQIVND (reference sequence). This CDR3 is 16 amino acids long. For the CDR3, the DNA is TGTGCCAGTAGTCTCTCCAGTGGAGGGGAAACCTACGAGCAGTACTTC. Its protein product is CASSLSSGGETYEQYF.

Details on this clone: Other DNA variants within this sample encode the same CDR3. The chain uses TRBV20-1 and TRBJ2-7; no clear D gene. Germline lookup yields CDR1 DFQATT and CDR2 SNEGSKA (reference sequence). This CDR3 comprises 13 residues. V gave up 3 bases and J gave up 0 bases, with 9 bases separating them. DNA for the CDR3: TGCAGTGCTAGTTCCAGAAGCTCCTACGAGCAGTACTTC. Its protein product is CSASSRSSYEQYF.

This clone was seen once. This chain joins TRBV29-1 and TRBJ2-1; 10 nucleotides line up with TRBD1. The length of the CDR3 is 14 residues. The V gene end was trimmed by 1 base and the J gene end by 4 bases; junction bases not matched to a gene: 1. Germline values: CDR1 SQVTM, CDR2 ANQGSEA. CDR3 bases: TGCAGCGTTGAAGGACAGGGGGCTTACAATGAGCAGTTCTTC. It yields the protein CSVEGQGAYNEQFF.

This chain uses TRBV30 with TRBJ2-3, with D tentatively TRBD1 (7 bases). Between the trimmed V and J ends, which lost 1 base and 5 bases, there was a span of 16 bases. CDR1 GTSNPN and CDR2 SVGIG come from the germline V gene (reference sequence). The CDR3 spans 15 residues. This CDR3 reads CAWSEGGTGEDTQYF. As DNA, the CDR3 is TGTGCCTGGAGTGAAGGGGGCACGGGGGAAGATACGCAGTATTTT.

This chain joins TRBV28 and TRBJ1-2; 8 nucleotides agree with TRBD1. The CDR3 runs to 15 residues. The germline CDR1 and CDR2 sequences are MDHEN and SYDVKM. V lost 7 bases and J lost 4; bases outside the gene matches: 11. CDR3 bases: TGTGCCAGCATCCCGCCGGCAGGGGGCAGCTATGGCTACACCTTC. Amino acids: CASIPPAGGSYGYTF.

This chain uses TRBV3-1 (or the pseudogene TRBV3-2) with TRBJ1-4; 8 bases align to TRBD1. V shed 4 bases and J 13 bases; nucleotides not matched to a gene: 11. This CDR3 has 14 amino acids. The germline V gene encodes CDR1 LGHDT and CDR2 YNNKEL (reference sequence). CDR3 coding DNA: TGTGCCAGCAGCCTTTCAACCCTTGGACAGGGACTGTTTTTT. Amino acid sequence: CASSLSTLGQGLFF.

This chain joins TRBV2 and TRBJ1-4; 10 bases fit TRBD1. The CDR3 covers 14 residues. The germline V gene has CDR1 SNHLY and CDR2 FYNNEI. The junction had 6 bases not matched to a gene; V was cut back by 8 bases and J by 6 bases. In DNA, the CDR3 is TGTGCCAGCCATAGACAGGGGGCGGATGAAAAACTGTTTTTT. Translating gives CASHRQGADEKLFF.